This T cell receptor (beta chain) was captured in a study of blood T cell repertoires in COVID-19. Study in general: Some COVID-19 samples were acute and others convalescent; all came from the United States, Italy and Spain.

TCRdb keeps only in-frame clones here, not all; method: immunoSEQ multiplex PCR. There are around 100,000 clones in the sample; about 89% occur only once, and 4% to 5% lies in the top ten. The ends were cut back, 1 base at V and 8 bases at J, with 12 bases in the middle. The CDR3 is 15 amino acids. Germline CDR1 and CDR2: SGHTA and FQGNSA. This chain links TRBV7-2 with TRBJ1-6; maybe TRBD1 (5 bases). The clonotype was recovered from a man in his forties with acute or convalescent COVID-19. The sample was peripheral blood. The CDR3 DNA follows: TGTGCCAGCAGCTTAGTAAAGGGAGGGGATTCACCCCTCCACTTT. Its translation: CASSLVKGGDSPLHF.